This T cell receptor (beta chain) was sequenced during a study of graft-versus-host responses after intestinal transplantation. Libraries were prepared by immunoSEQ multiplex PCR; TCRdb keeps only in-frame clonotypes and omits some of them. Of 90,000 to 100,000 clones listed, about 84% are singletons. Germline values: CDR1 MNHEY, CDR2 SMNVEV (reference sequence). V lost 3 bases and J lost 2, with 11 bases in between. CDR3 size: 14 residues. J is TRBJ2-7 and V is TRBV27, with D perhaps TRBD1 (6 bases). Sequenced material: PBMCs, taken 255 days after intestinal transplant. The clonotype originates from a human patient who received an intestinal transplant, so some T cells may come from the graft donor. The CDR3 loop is CASSFSGETYEQYF. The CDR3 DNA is TGTGCCAGCAGTTTCTCAGGGGAAACCTACGAGCAGTACTTC.